Listed below are T cell receptor beta chains from one sample, sequenced in a study of T cells of healthy individuals. MiXCR was run by TCRdb on the 5' RACE reads, yielding one entry per CDR3 protein. Of some 85,000 distinct CDR3 sequences detected, about 5.5% appear once; the ten largest clones hold roughly 7.6%. The source of these receptors is a female donor in good health. CDR3s leave out the opening cysteine and the closing phenylalanine or tryptophan.

V gene	J gene	CDR3 protein
TRBV7-3	TRBJ2-1	ASSLQVDNEQF
TRBV6-5	TRBJ2-7	ASSYSPGVAAEQY
TRBV7-2	TRBJ1-4	ASSKAIISEKLF
TRBV24-1	TRBJ2-2	ATSDAYRTGELF
TRBV5-1	TRBJ1-1	ASYEAIGVEAF
TRBV29-1	TRBJ2-7	SVTGTPSYEQY
TRBV5-4	TRBJ1-2	ASSLEMQDREGYT
TRBV7-6	TRBJ1-3	ASSLGMASGNTIY
TRBV5-1	TRBJ2-3	ASSLIGTGGTDTQY
TRBV12-3/TRBV12-4	TRBJ1-1	ASSLEPGGTEAF
TRBV5-4	TRBJ2-3	ASSLGQGTQY
TRBV5-4	TRBJ1-5	ASSLGTSNQPQH
TRBV7-3	TRBJ2-2	ASSPALAGAGGELF
TRBV6-5	TRBJ2-1	ASSYSWGSSYNEQF
TRBV30	TRBJ2-3	AWSIVGLVSTDTQY
TRBV7-9	TRBJ1-2	ASSPSLAGHDGGYT
TRBV18	TRBJ1-1	ASSPGEGASSNTEAF
TRBV7-2	TRBJ1-2	ASSAYGRSTNYGYT
TRBV29-1	TRBJ2-1	SVEDRGGSIAYNEQF
TRBV28	TRBJ2-2	ASRRQFANTGELF
TRBV20-1	TRBJ1-1	SAPQQRRTEAF
TRBV7-9	TRBJ2-4	ASTRTPPGAGDIQY
TRBV4-3	TRBJ2-2	ASSGHLNTGELF
TRBV3-1	TRBJ1-5	ASSQRGGNQPQH
TRBV7-9	TRBJ1-1	ASSLVGGQNAF
TRBV4-2	TRBJ2-1	ASSQYRVGGRSDNEQF
TRBV10-3	TRBJ1-3	AISENQGVMNTIY
TRBV7-2	TRBJ2-1	ASSLRLAGRSYNEQF
TRBV29-1	TRBJ1-2	SVGQGGYT
TRBV27	TRBJ1-5	ASTPTGANQPQH
TRBV5-1	TRBJ1-5	ASSLGGQGDQPQH
TRBV10-3	TRBJ2-3	AISRGDRDADTQY
TRBV7-6	TRBJ2-1	ASSLDGLRNNEQF
TRBV11-2	TRBJ2-1	ASRVTGRRDEQF
TRBV7-9	TRBJ1-2	ASSLVARGHYGNYGYT
TRBV6-1	TRBJ2-1	ASSGTGTLRRNEQF
TRBV5-8	TRBJ2-3	ASTLGGLDTDTQY
TRBV20-1	TRBJ2-7	SASKGLAAYEQY
TRBV5-1	TRBJ2-6	ASSNTGQGGSGANVLT
TRBV19	TRBJ2-1	ASSMGAPRNEQF
TRBV11-2	TRBJ1-5	ASSSGQGAFNQPQH
TRBV7-8	TRBJ1-1	ASTPDPGAVSEAF
TRBV11-2	TRBJ2-1	ASSSLAVPYNEQF
TRBV7-6	TRBJ2-7	ASSIRGGGAEQY
TRBV5-1	TRBJ2-3	ASSLAGYGTDTQY
TRBV28	TRBJ2-7	ASSLYGPVQY
TRBV7-2	TRBJ2-7	ASSVKNPGKEQY
TRBV5-1	TRBJ2-1	ASSYSLLRDRDNEQF
TRBV12-5	TRBJ2-1	ASGSYSGVTYNEQF
TRBV5-1	TRBJ1-1	ASSYETLQRGYNTEAF
TRBV9	TRBJ2-3	ASSFSGRSQDTQY
TRBV27	TRBJ1-2	ASSLSGGLHGYT
TRBV14	TRBJ2-3	ASSHSSTDTQY
TRBV29-1	TRBJ2-5	SVVAGAQETQY
TRBV11-2	TRBJ1-6	ASSLVARGWDGDSPLH
TRBV7-6	TRBJ2-7	ASSSRGTGPYEQY
TRBV12-5	TRBJ2-7	ASGREAHEQY